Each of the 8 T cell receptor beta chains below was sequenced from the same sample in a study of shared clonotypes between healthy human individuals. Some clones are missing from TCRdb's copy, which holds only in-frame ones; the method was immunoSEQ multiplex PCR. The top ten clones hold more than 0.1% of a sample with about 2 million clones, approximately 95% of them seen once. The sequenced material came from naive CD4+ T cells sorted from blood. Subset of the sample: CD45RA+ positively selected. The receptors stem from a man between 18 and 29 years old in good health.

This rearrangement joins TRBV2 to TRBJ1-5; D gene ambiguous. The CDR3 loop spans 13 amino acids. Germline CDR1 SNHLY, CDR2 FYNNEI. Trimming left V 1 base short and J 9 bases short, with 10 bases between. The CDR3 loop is CASSEGVRLPQHF. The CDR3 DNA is TGTGCCAGCAGTGAAGGGGTTCGGTTGCCCCAGCATTTT.

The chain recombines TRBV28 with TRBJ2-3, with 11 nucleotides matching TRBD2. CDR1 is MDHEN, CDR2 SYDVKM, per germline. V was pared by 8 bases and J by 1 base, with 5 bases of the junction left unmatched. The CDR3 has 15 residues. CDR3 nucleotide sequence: TGTGCCAGCCTCCTAGCGGGGGGTCGCACAGATACGCAGTATTTT. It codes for CASLLAGGRTDTQYF.

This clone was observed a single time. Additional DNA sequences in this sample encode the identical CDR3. The CDR3 loop reads CASSLGGYEQYF. The DNA of the CDR3 is TGCGCCAGCAGCTTAGGCGGCTACGAGCAGTACTTC. The chain links TRBV5-1 to TRBJ2-7, with D unclear. CDR1 SGHRS and CDR2 YFSETQ come from the germline V gene. V was pared by 2 bases and J by 3 bases, with 6 bases between. The CDR3 sequence is 12 residues long.

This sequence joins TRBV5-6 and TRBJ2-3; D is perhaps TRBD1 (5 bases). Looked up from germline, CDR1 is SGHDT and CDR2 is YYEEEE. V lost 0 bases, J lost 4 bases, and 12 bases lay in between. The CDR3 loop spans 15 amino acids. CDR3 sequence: CASSLAQGAADTQYF. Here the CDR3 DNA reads TGTGCCAGCAGCTTGGCCCAGGGTGCGGCAGATACGCAGTATTTT.

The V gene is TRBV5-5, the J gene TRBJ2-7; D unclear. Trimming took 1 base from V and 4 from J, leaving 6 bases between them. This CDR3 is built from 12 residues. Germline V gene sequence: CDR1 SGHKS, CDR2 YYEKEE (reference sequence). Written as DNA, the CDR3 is TGTGCCAGCAGCTTGTTCCTGTACGAGCAGTACTTC. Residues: CASSLFLYEQYF.

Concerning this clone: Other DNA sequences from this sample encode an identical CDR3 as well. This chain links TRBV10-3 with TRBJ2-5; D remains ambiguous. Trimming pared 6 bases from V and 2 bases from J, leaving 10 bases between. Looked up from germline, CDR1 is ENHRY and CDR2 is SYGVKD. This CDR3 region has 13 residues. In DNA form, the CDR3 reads TGTGCCATCAGGGGTAGGGATCAAGAGACCCAGTACTTC. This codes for CAIRGRDQETQYF.

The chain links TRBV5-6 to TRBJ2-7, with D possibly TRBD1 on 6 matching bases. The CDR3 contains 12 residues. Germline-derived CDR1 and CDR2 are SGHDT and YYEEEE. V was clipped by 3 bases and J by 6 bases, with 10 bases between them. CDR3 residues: CASSYRESEQYF. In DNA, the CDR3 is TGTGCCAGCAGCTACAGGGAGTCCGAGCAGTACTTC.

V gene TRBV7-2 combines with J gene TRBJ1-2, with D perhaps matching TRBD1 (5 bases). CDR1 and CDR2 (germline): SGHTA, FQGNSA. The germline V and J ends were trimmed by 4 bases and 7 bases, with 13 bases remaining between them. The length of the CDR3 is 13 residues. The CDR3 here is CASSSQGFSGYTF. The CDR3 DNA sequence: TGTGCCAGCAGCTCCCAGGGTTTCAGTGGCTACACCTTC.